This is a list of T cell receptor beta chains from one sample in a study of tumor-infiltrating lymphocytes in primary liver carcinoma. TCRdb called the multiplex PCR reads again in MiXCR, with one record for every CDR3 protein. The sample holds a few hundred thousand distinct CDR3 sequences; almost 60% are singletons and the top ten take over 15%. The sample was peripheral blood. The receptor source for this set is a woman younger than 45 with primary liver carcinoma and hepatitis B virus infection. CDR3s include the opening cysteine and the closing phenylalanine or tryptophan. The order of the fields is J gene, V gene, D gene, clone size, CDR3 DNA, CDR3 protein. D genes are given only for firm matches. For some rows the clone size is stated as once, few or many, or as a class when expanded; others skip it.

TRBJ2-7 | TRBV5-4 | - | - | TGTGCCAGCAGCGCCGACCCCGGGCCCCAAGCCTACGAGCAGTACTTC | CASSADPGPQAYEQYF
TRBJ2-7 | TRBV12-3/TRBV12-4 | TRBD2 | once | TGTGCCAGCAGTTCCGCCGGGACTAGACACGATCAGTACTTC | CASSSAGTRHDQYF
TRBJ2-6 | TRBV7-9 | TRBD2 | few | TGTGCCAGCAGCTTAGCGTGGCTAGCGGGAGCAGCTGGGGCCAACGTCCTGACTTTC | CASSLAWLAGAAGANVLTF
TRBJ1-2 | TRBV6-2/TRBV6-3 | TRBD1 | - | TGTGCCAGCACAAACCCGGGACAGATCAATAACTATGGCTACACCTTC | CASTNPGQINNYGYTF
TRBJ2-7 | TRBV12-5 | TRBD1 | many | TGTGCTAGTGGTTTGGACAGGGGGTACGAGCAGTACTTC | CASGLDRGYEQYF
TRBJ2-7 | TRBV13 | - | - | TGTGCCAGCAGCCCTGGGGTCCCCAGTGGGGAGCAGTACTTC | CASSPGVPSGEQYF
TRBJ2-5 | TRBV29-1 | - | - | TGCAGCGTTGAGAAGACCTACCAAGAGACCCAGTACTTC | CSVEKTYQETQYF
TRBJ2-5 | TRBV4-2 | TRBD2 | - | TGTGCCAGCAGCCAAGATTGGGGAGTAGCGGGAGCCGAGGGGACCCAGTATTTC | CASSQDWGVAGAEGTQYF
TRBJ1-5 | TRBV24-1 | - | - | TGTGCCACCAGTGAACCGATGACAAGGGATATCAATCAGCCCCAGCATTTT | CATSEPMTRDINQPQHF
TRBJ2-7 | TRBV11-2 | - | many | TGTGCCAGCAGCTTTACCCTGGACGAGCAGTACTTC | CASSFTLDEQYF
TRBJ2-1 | TRBV6-2/TRBV6-3 | TRBD2 | - | TGTGTCAGTACCCCGGGGGGGTTACGCAATGAGCAGTTCTTC | CVSTPGGLRNEQFF
TRBJ2-5 | TRBV11-2 | TRBD2 | many | TGTGCCAGCAGCTTAGAGGGAAGCGGGAGGGTTGTGACCCAGTACTTC | CASSLEGSGRVVTQYF
TRBJ1-1 | TRBV29-1 | - | - | TGCGGCGTTGAATTCCCCCCGGGGACTGAAGCTTTCTTT | CGVEFPPGTEAFF
TRBJ2-4 | TRBV7-9 | - | once | TGTGCCAGCAGCCCACCCGGGCCGAGACTCTGGATCTTC | CASSPPGPRLWIF
TRBJ1-5 | TRBV29-1 | TRBD1 | once | TGCAGCGCAACAGGGGGCGCGGATCAGCCCCAGCATTTT | CSATGGADQPQHF
TRBJ2-7 | TRBV11-2 | - | many | TGTGCCAGCAGCCCTACGGTCCCCTCCTACGAGCAGTACTTC | CASSPTVPSYEQYF
TRBJ1-1 | TRBV7-8 | TRBD1 | few | TGTGCCAGCAGCTTAAAGTTTAACAGAAACAGGGGCGACACTGAAGCTTTCTTT | CASSLKFNRNRGDTEAFF
TRBJ1-5 | TRBV6-2/TRBV6-3 | - | - | TGTGCCAGCAACAGCGGGACGGGAGTAAATCAGCCCCAGCATTTT | CASNSGTGVNQPQHF
TRBJ2-3 | TRBV11-2 | - | - | TGTGCCTGCAACTTAGGCGGGACCCTCTCTTACACAGATACGCAGTATTTT | CACNLGGTLSYTDTQYF
TRBJ2-1 | TRBV11-2 | TRBD2 | many | TGTGCCAGCAGCTTAGGTCTAGCGGGAGAATACAATGAGCAGTTCTTC | CASSLGLAGEYNEQFF
TRBJ2-1 | TRBV5-4 | - | many | TGTGCCAGCAGCTTGGCAAATAAGGAGCAGTTCTTC | CASSLANKEQFF
TRBJ2-5 | TRBV5-1 | TRBD2 | - | TGCGCCAGCAGGGGAATTCGCAGCGGGGGTGCGGAGACCCAGTACTTC | CASRGIRSGGAETQYF
TRBJ2-1 | TRBV6-8 | - | few | TGTGCCAGCAGTTACCCAGTATACGGGATACTAAGTTATGAGCAGTTCTTC | CASSYPVYGILSYEQFF
TRBJ1-2 | TRBV10-2 | - | few | TGCGCCAGCAGTGAGTCGGGGTACTATGGCTACACCTTC | CASSESGYYGYTF
TRBJ2-7 | TRBV11-2 | - | - | TGTGCCAGCAGCTTAGATAAGGCCCACTACGAGCAGTATTTC | CASSLDKAHYEQYF
TRBJ1-2 | TRBV6-6 | TRBD1 | few | TGTGCCAGCAGTTACTCGGGCAGGGGGACTCAGACTAATGGCTACACCTTC | CASSYSGRGTQTNGYTF
TRBJ2-2 | TRBV7-8 | TRBD2 | few | TGTGCCAGCATCCCTGGAGCGGGATTTGCCACCGGGGAGCTGTTTTTT | CASIPGAGFATGELFF
TRBJ2-6 | TRBV15 | TRBD1 | - | TGTGCCACCAGCAATCGGACAGGGCCAGTGTTAGTCCTGACTTTC | CATSNRTGPVLVLTF
TRBJ1-2 | TRBV4-1 | - | few | TGCGCCAGCAGCCAAGGGACTTCGAGGGGATTTTATGGCTACACCTTC | CASSQGTSRGFYGYTF
TRBJ2-2 | TRBV5-6 | - | - | TGTATCAGCAGCTGGCCAGGGCTAAACACCGGGGAGCTGTTTTTT | CISSWPGLNTGELFF
TRBJ1-5 | TRBV12-5 | TRBD1 | few | TGTGCTAGTGGCGGAACAGGGGGCGCGTCCCAGCATTTT | CASGGTGGASQHF
TRBJ1-4 | TRBV12-3/TRBV12-4 | - | many | TGTGCCAGCAGCCCCCGGATTCTATCGGGGGAAAAACTGTTTTTT | CASSPRILSGEKLFF
TRBJ1-4 | TRBV7-9 | - | - | TGTGCTAGCAGCTTAGGACAAACGACATTAAATGAAAAACTGTTTTTT | CASSLGQTTLNEKLFF
TRBJ1-1 | TRBV4-2 | - | - | TGTGCCAGCAACCGCTACAAGGCCGACACAATCTACACTGAAGCTTTCTTT | CASNRYKADTIYTEAFF
TRBJ1-2 | TRBV5-6 | - | - | TGTGCCAGCTCGGAAGGGGGGTTGGTTGGCTACACCTTC | CASSEGGLVGYTF
TRBJ1-2 | TRBV11-3 | TRBD1 | many | TGTGCCAGCAGCTCTGACAGGGGGAGAAACTATGGCTACACCTTC | CASSSDRGRNYGYTF
TRBJ2-7 | TRBV4-1 | - | many | TGCGCCAGCAGCCAGGCTGGGCCAGGGCCCTACGAGCAGTACTTC | CASSQAGPGPYEQYF
TRBJ2-5 | TRBV11-2 | - | many | TGTGCCAGCAGCTTCACCTCCGGGAGCAGGGAAAGGGGGGAGACCCAGTACTTC | CASSFTSGSRERGETQYF
TRBJ2-3 | TRBV7-9 | TRBD1 | - | TGTGCCAGCAGCCAGGGGGCCGCGGGGTCCCGCACGGATACGCAGTATTTT | CASSQGAAGSRTDTQYF
TRBJ2-1 | TRBV4-2 | - | - | TGTGCCAGCAGCCAAGACTACAGGGCAGGCTACAATGAGCAGTCCTTC | CASSQDYRAGYNEQSF
TRBJ1-1 | TRBV6-1 | - | few | TGTGCCAGCAAAGAAGTTTGGGATAGGGGTGAAGCTTTCTTT | CASKEVWDRGEAFF
TRBJ2-5 | TRBV12-3/TRBV12-4 | - | many | TGTGCCAGCAGTTTAGCCGGGACACGCCAAGAGACCCAGTACTTC | CASSLAGTRQETQYF
TRBJ2-3 | TRBV11-1 | - | - | - | CASSLVAQGAKTDTPYF
TRBJ2-1 | TRBV6-5 | TRBD2 | many | TGTGCCAGCAGTCGAGCGACTAGCGGGAGAAATGAGCAGTTCTTC | CASSRATSGRNEQFF
TRBJ2-2 | TRBV11-2 | - | - | TGTGCCAGTGGATGGAAGGGTACACCGGGTCTCGGGGAGCTGTTTTTT | CASGWKGTPGLGELFF
TRBJ1-3 | TRBV4-2 | TRBD1 | - | TGTGCCAGCAGCCAAGCGGACAGGGGAGGTGGAAACACCATATATTTT | CASSQADRGGGNTIYF